This T cell receptor (beta chain) is from a study of T cell responses to AZD1222 COVID-19 vaccine. Study information: Recipients boosted at about 4 weeks or about 12 weeks are pooled. Study-wide results and limits: Compared with day 0, the breadth and depth of the Spike-specific TCR repertoire rose significantly after two doses of AZD1222.

TCRdb's copy holds only in-frame clones and misses some; the assay was immunoSEQ multiplex PCR. The data hold approximately 100,000 clones, with 90% observed a single time. Regarding this clone: Its specificity is not known.

The receptor was derived from an adult in good health. The source material was peripheral blood, sampled on day 0 of AZD1222 vaccination.

CDR3 DNA sequence: TGTGCCAGCAGCGCCCGCACAGGGAGGAATGAGCAGTTCTTC. Its translation is CASSARTGRNEQFF. The chain employs TRBV11-2 and TRBJ2-1; D possibly matches TRBD1 or TRBD2 (6 bases each). CDR1 is SGHAT and CDR2 is FQNNGV in the germline V gene. There are 14 residues in the CDR3. The V end was cut by 5 bases, the J end by 7 bases, with 15 bases between.